This TCR beta chain came from a study of shared clonotypes between healthy human individuals. Libraries were prepared by immunoSEQ multiplex PCR; TCRdb keeps only in-frame clonotypes and omits some of them. This sample has roughly 2.4 million clones, with 90% to 97% found just once. The CDR3 consists of 22 residues. Germline lookup yields CDR1 SGHVS and CDR2 FQNEAQ. After removal of 0 bases from V and 2 bases from J, the junction contained 15 bases not matched to a gene. Findings of the study overall: At large depth, rarefaction still showed sorted-subset sequencing to be incomplete.

As to this clone: Its antigen remains unidentified.

Sequencing used naive CD4+ T cells sorted from blood. The subset here: CD45RA+ positively selected. The receptor comes from a young man in good health. This sequence joins TRBV7-8 and TRBJ2-6, with 11 bases matching TRBD1. The CDR3: CASSLAYVSGTGGIAGANVLTF. CDR3 nucleotides: TGTGCCAGCAGCTTAGCCTACGTATCCGGGACAGGGGGAATTGCTGGGGCCAACGTCCTGACTTTC. The whole variable domain, remainder taken from reference TRBV7-8 and TRBJ2-6, is GAGVSQSPRYKVAKRGQDVALRCDPISGHVSLFWYQQALGQGPEFLTYFQNEAQLDKSGLPSDRFFAERPEGSVSTLKIQRTQQEDSAVYLCASSLAYVSGTGGIAGANVLTFGAGSRLTVL.